The 5 T cell receptor beta chains presented below share a single source sample, sequenced in a study of T cells in Graves' hyperthyroidism and ophthalmopathy. Template material for amplifying TCR beta CDR3 regions consisted of RNA transcripts. The HTBI primer set served for first-round RT-PCR of the TCR CDR3. Using its own MiXCR run on the multiplex PCR reads, TCRdb lists one record per CDR3 protein. The sample records over 700,000 distinct CDR3 sequences, over 35% being singletons. Sequencing was done on a sample of blood. These receptor sequences come from a man aged 18 to 35 with Graves' hyperthyroidism.

This clonotype showed up just a few times. The J gene is TRBJ2-5, the V gene TRBV4-2; a possible D gene is TRBD1 (5 bases). CDR3 length: 15 residues. Germline CDR1 and CDR2: LGHNA and YNFKEQ. Trimming took off 0 bases at V and 2 bases at J, with 10 bases between the two ends. The CDR3 DNA is TGTGCCAGCAGCCAAGATCAAGGACAACAAGAGACCCAGTACTTC. It codes for CASSQDQGQQETQYF.

This sequence joins TRBV7-2 and TRBJ2-5, with D possibly TRBD1 on 5 matching bases. Germline V gene data show CDR1 as SGHTA and CDR2 as FQGNSA. CDR3 size: 13 residues. V was trimmed by 10 bases and J by 2 bases, leaving 14 bases between them. CDR3 DNA sequence: TGTGCCAACGAAGGGGAACTTCAAGAGACCCAGTACTTC. Translated, it gives CANEGELQETQYF.

J is TRBJ2-2 and V is TRBV10-2, with unresolved D. Germline V CDR1 and CDR2: WSHSY, SAAADI. The CDR3 consists of 12 residues. Trimming stripped 8 bases from V and 1 base from J, with 5 bases between. The CDR3 DNA reads TGCGCCAGCGGGGAGAACACCGGGGAGCTGTTTTTT. Residues: CASGENTGELFF.

The chain has TRBV12-3 or TRBV12-4 and TRBJ2-2; D gene unclear. This CDR3 has 13 residues. Between the trimmed V and J ends, which lost 4 bases and 6 bases, there was a span of 9 bases. The CDR3 sequence is CASSSTTPGELFF. DNA for the CDR3: TGTGCCAGCAGTTCTACAACCCCCGGGGAGCTGTTTTTT.

The chain links TRBV29-1 to TRBJ2-6; TRBD1 is a possible D gene (5 bases). From germline, CDR1 is SQVTM and CDR2 ANQGSEA. The CDR3 sequence is 13 residues long. The CDR3, as DNA: TGCAGTACTTACAGGATGTCGGCCAACGTCCTGACTTTC. Its protein is CSTYRMSANVLTF.